The sequence of this T cell receptor (beta chain) was determined in a study of T cell responses to AZD1222 COVID-19 vaccine. Whole-study findings and limits: A reported finding is that nearly half of spike-specific TCRs target unmutated variant regions. The study found vaccine-associated CD4 TCRs spanning spike, dominant at 160-218 and 743-854.

Looked up from germline, CDR1 is MRHNA and CDR2 is SNTAGT. The CDR3 length is 13 residues. V was pared by 0 bases and J by 8 bases, with 8 bases between. A note on this clone: What it recognizes is unknown.

Libraries were prepared by immunoSEQ multiplex PCR; TCRdb keeps only in-frame clonotypes and omits some of them. The sample shows roughly 45,000 clones, 65% to 80% of them seen only once. The sequencing used peripheral blood, collected on day 0 of AZD1222 vaccination. This TCR derives from an adult in good health. V and J are TRBV6-4 and TRBJ2-1; D unclear. The CDR3 bases are TGTGCCAGCAGTGACTCGGAGTTAGATGAGCAGTTCTTC. Protein product: CASSDSELDEQFF.